This TCR beta chain was retrieved from a study of CD8 T cells in Susac syndrome. Reverse transcription used 0.5 to 1 ug RNA and random hexamers. By means of immunoSEQ multiplex PCR, TCR beta CDR3 spanning 54 Vbeta and 13 Jbeta underwent amplification. TCRdb re-called the immunoSEQ multiplex PCR reads with MiXCR, one entry per CDR3 protein. The sample lists 150,000 to 200,000 distinct CDR3 sequences; just under 95% were seen once. CDR1 and CDR2 from the germline V gene are DFQATT and SNEGSKA (reference sequence). The germline V and J ends were trimmed by 2 bases and 0 bases, with 12 bases remaining between them. CDR3 size: 15 residues.

The sequencing input was CD4+ T cells from PBMCs. The clonotype comes from a human donor in good health. The gene calls are TRBV20-1 and TRBJ2-3; TRBD2 might be the D (6 bases). In DNA form, the CDR3 reads TGCAGTGCTAGACGGTTCGGGGGAAGCACAGATACGCAGTATTTT. Translated: CSARRFGGSTDTQYF.